A selection of T cell receptor beta chains follows, all from one sample in a study of molecular identifiers for immune sequencing clone quantification. Each CDR3 protein is one row after TCRdb ran MiXCR on the PCR reads. The sample has under 800,000 distinct CDR3 sequences; approximately 24% are singletons. The source material was naive CD8+ T cells from blood, with Jurkat cell RNA spiked in. These TCRs come from a human donor in good health. Some libraries in this study had Jurkat cell RNA spiked in. Each CDR3 is given with its conserved first and last residue.

J gene: TRBJ2-7; V gene: TRBV5-1; CDR3 protein: CASTRTSGSLGFYEQYF
J gene: TRBJ2-1; V gene: TRBV7-9; CDR3 protein: CASSPVLAGPYNEQFF
J gene: TRBJ2-1; V gene: TRBV2; CDR3 protein: CASSLAPAYNGQFF
J gene: TRBJ2-3; V gene: TRBV7-6; CDR3 protein: CASSRGLARGPDTQYF
J gene: TRBJ2-3; V gene: TRBV5-6; CDR3 protein: CASSMGQGVGTDTQYF
J gene: TRBJ1-1; V gene: TRBV29-1; CDR3 protein: CSVGGPGPDTEAFF
J gene: TRBJ1-2; V gene: TRBV2; CDR3 protein: CASSDRQVEFNYGYTF
J gene: TRBJ2-1; V gene: TRBV4-1; CDR3 protein: CASSPGVDSYNEQFF
J gene: TRBJ2-3; V gene: TRBV13; CDR3 protein: CASSDGTGVGTDTQYF
J gene: TRBJ2-1; V gene: TRBV10-3; CDR3 protein: CAISEGGPGNEQFF
J gene: TRBJ2-7; V gene: TRBV7-8; CDR3 protein: CASSLDVGISYEQYF
J gene: TRBJ1-2; V gene: TRBV5-8; CDR3 protein: CASSIPGPPNYGYTF
J gene: TRBJ2-3; V gene: TRBV19; CDR3 protein: CASSIARLVPDTDTQYF
J gene: TRBJ1-2; V gene: TRBV3-1; CDR3 protein: CASSQTGDRILYGYTF
J gene: TRBJ1-6; V gene: TRBV6-5; CDR3 protein: CASSYSIGLRDSPLHF
J gene: TRBJ2-7; V gene: TRBV11-2; CDR3 protein: CASSLVGNDEQYF
J gene: TRBJ1-2; V gene: TRBV19; CDR3 protein: CASSIRQGTATNYGYTF
J gene: TRBJ2-3; V gene: TRBV4-3; CDR3 protein: CASSQNVAGGNLADTQYF
J gene: TRBJ2-5; V gene: TRBV19; CDR3 protein: CACGGGVTQYF
J gene: TRBJ2-2; V gene: TRBV9; CDR3 protein: CASSVESTGELFF
J gene: TRBJ2-5; V gene: TRBV27; CDR3 protein: CASSSSAGDGQETQYF
J gene: TRBJ2-3; V gene: TRBV11-2; CDR3 protein: CASSTSSGGQGDTQYF
J gene: TRBJ2-3; V gene: TRBV4-3; CDR3 protein: CASSQGVAGGRLAQYF
J gene: TRBJ2-2; V gene: TRBV12-5; CDR3 protein: CASGYGLAGPANTGELFF